This T cell receptor (beta chain) is from a study of T cells after yellow fever vaccination. For the study at large: Those fractions that held only low numbers of cells were prepared using the SMART-Seq v4 Ultra Low Input RNA kit.

Study-level findings and limits: After the booster, over 95% of CD4 and about nine tenths of CD8 primary-response clones were re-detected. A limited proportion of clonotypes was detected within both the CD4 and CD8 compartments.

5'RACE template switching generated TCR cDNA, adding a universal primer site and UMIs. TCRdb re-called the 5' RACE reads with MiXCR, one entry per CDR3 protein. The sample has a few hundred thousand distinct CDR3 sequences; approximately 4% are singletons. To note about this clonotype: Antigen specificity is unknown.

This CDR3 contains 14 residues. J was trimmed by 10 bases and V by 6 bases; bases with no gene match: 11. From germline, CDR1 is MDHEN and CDR2 SYDVKM. The clonotype was recovered from a man aged 18 to 35 who received the YFV17D yellow fever vaccine. V and J are TRBV28 and TRBJ1-4, with 7 bases identical to TRBD1. Sequenced material: PBMCs, taken 5 days after the yellow fever booster vaccination. In DNA, the CDR3 is TGTGCCAGCAGGCGGACAGGAGGTTTTGGAAAACTGTTTTTT. It translates to CASRRTGGFGKLFF.